Listed below are T cell receptor beta chains from one sample, sequenced in a study of blood T cell repertoires in COVID-19. Some clones are missing from TCRdb's copy, which holds only in-frame ones; the method was immunoSEQ multiplex PCR. The repertoire consists of approximately 210,000 clones, with approximately 86% occurring once and the leading ten covering approximately 1.5%. Source material: peripheral blood. The receptors originated from a man aged 18 to 30 with active or convalescent COVID-19. The conserved cysteine and the conserved F or W are not part of the CDR3 here. Each record gives: V gene, clone size, CDR3 protein. Size is omitted from some rows. Given values are once, few, many or a class for expanded clones.

TRBV6-2/TRBV6-3	.	ASNPQGLDGELF
TRBV10-3	.	AISPRQGVYEQY
TRBV3-1/TRBV3-2	.	ATSFRSADTQY
TRBV7-3	.	ASSSLTSGSVNEQF
TRBV2	.	ASSVPTGLSNQPQH
TRBV2	.	ASSELGGYSNQPQH
TRBV10-2	.	ASRLGTTSTDTQY
TRBV28	.	ASSVFSGYT
TRBV12-3/TRBV12-4	.	ASTLSSTDTQY
TRBV28	.	ASISGGAPAPS
TRBV19	.	ASDGGPRSSSSRPQH
TRBV5-1	.	ASSSTSGRAYNEQF
TRBV6-2/TRBV6-3	.	ASSLLGGGNEQF
TRBV6-4	.	ASSVDSTYEQY
TRBV5-8	.	ASSPQGTVMNTEAF
TRBV5-4	.	ASSLKGGRGYEQY
TRBV5-1	.	ASSLEWGPAEAF
TRBV7-8	.	ASSSYRTADLTNGYT
TRBV28	.	ASKADSTEAF
TRBV28	.	ASSLSPLGQGAGDTIY
TRBV3-1/TRBV3-2	.	ASSRGQYSGNTIY
TRBV19	.	ASSRTGGPWGNTEAF
TRBV19	.	ASSSSGDPYNEQF
TRBV27	.	ASSSLLFNTGELF
TRBV30	.	AWEGGDYGYT
TRBV7-2	.	ASSLLPGHLGNTIY
TRBV11-2	.	ASSSIRGQETQY
TRBV7-9	.	ASSFRILAGGPNEQF
TRBV11-1	few	ASSPIGQHNEQF
TRBV11-2	.	ASSFSGGPTYEQY
TRBV2	.	ASRQTNSPLH
TRBV28	.	ASSSTRQPQH
TRBV28	.	ASSSFGGQGTYNSPLH
TRBV5-4	.	ASSPGVNGYT
TRBV4-2	.	ASSQEGGGLSPLH
TRBV27	.	ASSLAGRSDEQY
TRBV19	.	ASSPRPGQGSPGANVLT
TRBV9	.	ASSPWTGDTGELF
TRBV19	.	ASSIGAGQRGETQY
TRBV5-1	.	ASSLERQGANSPLH